The present T cell receptor beta chain was sequenced within a study of shared clonotypes between healthy human individuals. Notes on the study in general: It was anticipated that sequencing depth would influence how many clonotypes donors shared. What rarefaction showed was incomplete sorted-subset sequencing despite large depth. Sampling was confined to blood; repertoires within tissues likely differ.

Each cell subset's genomic DNA was divided evenly among several immunoSEQ plates. Sequenced by immunoSEQ multiplex PCR; TCRdb stores in-frame clones only, minus some. Here the sample spans around 330,000 clones, 74% being singletons. The length of the CDR3 is 15 residues. From germline, CDR1 is MDHEN and CDR2 SYDVKM. The junction had 13 bases not matched to a gene; V was cut back by 6 bases and J by 8 bases. There are a few counts of this clone. Antigen: not known. Sequenced input: memory CD4+ T cells sorted from blood. Subset indicated: CD45RA-negative fraction. This clonotype was sampled from a man aged 30-40 years in good health. The chain recombines TRBV28 with TRBJ1-5; TRBD1 matches 7 bases. The CDR3 DNA follows: TGTGCCAGCAGCACTCCTACAGGGGCCAGTAAGCCCCAGCATTTT. Translated, it gives CASSTPTGASKPQHF.